The 7 T cell receptor beta chains below were found in one sample sequenced in a study of shared clonotypes between healthy human individuals. Method: immunoSEQ multiplex PCR; TCRdb's copy keeps in-frame clones and lacks some. The profile covers around 1,000,000 clones, with 60% to 80% appearing a single time and roughly 0.83% taken by the ten largest. The sequenced material came from memory CD4+ T cells from PBMCs. Subset reported: CD45RA-negative fraction. All receptors come from a man aged 18 to 29 in good health. Some clones in this sample may be carry-over from other donors' samples.

This clone was picked up many times. The chain links TRBV7-3 to TRBJ2-1, with D tentatively TRBD2 (6 bases). Germline V gene sequence: CDR1 SGHTA, CDR2 FQGTGA. This CDR3 comprises 12 residues. With 8 bases removed from V and 10 bases from J, the gap between germline ends came to 15 bases. CDR3 in amino acids: CASGQMGGEQFF. The CDR3 coding sequence is TGTGCCAGCGGACAAATGGGGGGAGAGCAGTTCTTC.

The chain links TRBV11-2 to TRBJ2-7, with TRBD1 matching 9 bases. The CDR3 is made up of 14 amino acids. CDR1 and CDR2 from the germline V gene are SGHAT and FQNNGV. V was clipped by 4 bases and J by 2 bases; unmatched bases: 3. DNA of the CDR3: TGTGCCAGCAGCTCCGGGACAGGGCCCTACGAGCAGTACTTC. This sequence encodes CASSSGTGPYEQYF.

The rearrangement links TRBV27 to TRBJ2-1, with 9 positions matching TRBD2. J was trimmed by 8 bases and V by 3 bases; bases with no gene match: 8. The CDR3 covers 15 residues. The germline CDR1 and CDR2 sequences are MNHEY and SMNVEV (reference sequence). The CDR3 loop reads CASSLGLAGRDEQFF. CDR3 sequence (DNA): TGTGCCAGCAGTTTGGGGCTAGCGGGAAGGGATGAGCAGTTCTTC.

The V and J genes are TRBV21-1 and TRBJ1-1; TRBD1 is the table's D call and was not checked against the DNA. TRBV21-1 is flagged as a pseudogene. CDR3 size: 19 residues. The CDR3 loop reads CASSTPPVLAGWVMTEAFF. The CDR3 bases are TGTGCCAGCAGCACCCCACCGGTTTTGGCAGGGTGGGTTATGACTGAAGCTTTCTTT.

To note about this clone: Other DNA sequences within the sample encode an identical CDR3. The DNA for the CDR3 is TGTGCCAGCAGTGAATCCGGGGGCAATCAGCCCCAGCATTTT. Protein: CASSESGGNQPQHF. The V and J genes are TRBV6-1 and TRBJ1-5; D is undetermined. Germline-derived CDR1 and CDR2 are MNHNS and SASEGT. Trimming removed 2 bases from V and 2 bases from J, with 7 bases in between. This CDR3 contains 14 residues.

The genes are TRBV7-2 and TRBJ2-1; 8 bases line up with TRBD2. V dropped 3 bases and J dropped 6; count of bases not matched to a gene: 4. The germline V gene has CDR1 SGHTA and CDR2 FQGNSA. The CDR3 totals 14 residues. The CDR3, as DNA: TGTGCCAGCAGCTTTACGGGAGGGCCCAATGAGCAGTTCTTC. Its protein is CASSFTGGPNEQFF.

V and J are TRBV4-1 and TRBJ1-2, with D possibly matching TRBD1 (5 bases). Trimming left V 1 base short and J 2 bases short, with 11 bases between. Germline V CDR1 and CDR2: MGHRA, YSYEKL. This CDR3 has 15 amino acids. DNA of the CDR3: TGCGCCAGCAGCCAAGCCCCGACAGTGAACTATGGCTACACCTTC. Translated, it gives CASSQAPTVNYGYTF.